This T cell receptor beta chain originates from a study of beta chain features in type 1 diabetes. Reverse transcription of all isolated RNA meant that expressed TCRB transcripts were sequenced. The average output of naive, central memory and regulatory T cell samples was millions of reads. The repertoire was sequenced with immunoSEQ multiplex PCR; TCRdb's copy has only in-frame clones and lacks some. The sample holds some 350,000 clones, approximately 13% seen once. General study points: All four CD4+ subsets of Type 1 diabetes patients contained TCRB CDR3s that were moderately but significantly shorter.

To note about this clone: The target antigen is unknown.

V was trimmed by 0 bases and J by 4 bases, leaving 17 bases between them. The CDR3 covers 17 residues. It was one heparinised blood draw, averaging around 120 mL, that each donor gave. Using CD45RO/CCR7/CD25/CD127/CD95/CD27, CD4+ naive, central memory, regulatory and stem cell-like memory cells were sorted. Without exception, sorted populations had purity beyond 95%. The gene calls are TRBV6-7 and TRBJ2-3; D not certain. TRBV6-7 is an ORF; its function is uncertain. The sample consisted of naive CD4+ T cells from blood. The receptor's source is a woman aged 18 to 35 with type 1 diabetes. In nucleotides, the CDR3 is TGTGCCAGCAGTTACTCGATTGACAAGGTGCGTGCAGATACGCAGTATTTT. It yields the protein CASSYSIDKVRADTQYF.